The T cell receptor beta chain under discussion was sequenced for a study of T cells in Graves' hyperthyroidism and ophthalmopathy. The CDR3 is 12 residues long. In germline, CDR1 is DFQATT, CDR2 SNEGSKA (reference sequence). Trimming stripped 6 bases from V and 0 bases from J, with 8 bases between. In its sample, this clonotype was seen many times. Amplification of TCR beta CDR3 regions used RNA as the template. Primed by the HTBI set, a first-round RT-PCR was run on the TCR CDR3. Each CDR3 protein gets one entry after TCRdb re-called the multiplex PCR reads with MiXCR. Of 500,000 to 750,000 distinct CDR3 sequences listed, more than 15% were seen once; the top ten hold under 8%.

What was sequenced was blood. This sequence originates from a woman aged 30 to 39 with Graves' hyperthyroidism. The chain is built from TRBV20-1 and TRBJ1-2; D gene uncertain. The CDR3 is CSATTANYGYTF. The CDR3 DNA reads TGCAGTGCCACCACAGCTAACTATGGCTACACCTTC.